This TCR beta chain was obtained from a study of early T cells in non-severe SARS-CoV-2 infection (dated by TCRdb to the early 2020s). Regarding the research as a whole: Bulk RNA from unsorted whole blood was used for TCR sequencing, so alpha and beta chains could not be paired.

Receptor amplification or capture employed 5' RACE. The sample was run on a NextSeq 500. To correct for sequencing error and PCR bias, the TCR library protocol tagged individual cDNA molecules with unique molecular identifiers. Both TCR alpha and beta chains were sequenced, and tight co-correlation was observed between alpha and beta sequence abundances in each sample. From the authors' description of their analysis: V gene, J gene and CDR3 annotation of TCR sequences was performed with Decombinator V4. TCRs were defined as expanded if a significant change between any two time points was detected under a Poisson model with p below 0.0001. TCR abundances were normalised to the total number of TCRs sequenced per sample and were expressed as counts per million. TRAV1-2 paired with TRAJ12, TRAJ20 or TRAJ33 defined MAIT TCRs, while TRAV10 paired with TRAJ18 defined iNKT TCRs. VDJdb, accessed on 1 November 2021, was searched for TCRs annotated for CMV, EBV and SARS-CoV-2, and TCRs annotated for more than one antigen were excluded. TCRdb passed the public sequencing reads through fastp at Q25 and MiXCR, retaining productive beta sequences. Each CDR3 protein gets just one entry, which takes the most common genes and DNA from the rows behind it. It is TCRdb's table, rather than the study itself, that gives the V and J calls and clone size. The sample has more than 75,000 distinct CDR3 sequences on record, less than 15% of them singletons. The ten largest clones add up to 5% to 7% of the sample.

Study-wide findings and limitations: Matching against VDJdb was skewed toward anti-spike CD8 responses, likely underestimated virus-specific expansions, and missed private and CD4 specificities.

Via the germline V gene (reference sequence), CDR1 is DFQATT and CDR2 SNEGSKA. The CDR3 runs 14 residues from the cysteine to the phenylalanine. The CDR3 DNA has 42 bases and is translated from base 1. The junction shows trimming of 1 base on V and 1 base on J, and the gene matches do not reach 3 bases of it. This was a case-control study nested in a cohort of healthcare workers in London, UK, who had nasopharyngeal swab PCR tests and blood samples taken every week. Healthcare workers were recruited during the week of the UK lockdown, between 23 and 31 March 2020, and followed weekly for up to roughly 15 weeks. This clonotype came up many times. The antigen this receptor binds is unknown. The input lacks base qualities; no much larger clone sits a single base away.

The specimen was whole blood. The sequence was collected from an adult who was a healthcare worker with PCR-confirmed SARS-CoV-2 infection or an uninfected control (not recorded which). The chain is encoded by TRBV20-1 joined to TRBJ2-5; TRBD1 fits 7 bases in the junction. The bases are TGCAGTGCTAGAGCAGGGGGTATCCAAGAGACCCAGTACTTC. Its protein reads: CSARAGGIQETQYF.